This T cell receptor beta chain appears in the sequencing data of a study of T cells in Graves' hyperthyroidism and ophthalmopathy. RNA transcripts gave rise to amplified TCR beta CDR3 regions. First-round RT-PCR with HTBI primers amplified the TCR CDR3 region. TCRdb ran MiXCR on the multiplex PCR reads and lists one entry per CDR3 protein. The sample contains around 720,000 distinct CDR3 sequences, 35% of which appear only once. The CDR3 is made up of 19 amino acids. The germline V gene has CDR1 SEHNR and CDR2 FQNEAQ (reference sequence). The V end was cut by 3 bases, the J end by 1 base, with 25 bases between. This clonotype appeared a few times. Exclusions: uncontrolled infection, other autoimmune disease, pregnancy, lactation.

The chain employs TRBV7-9 and TRBJ2-7; possible D gene TRBD1, 5 bases. The sequenced material came from blood. The receptor comes from a woman aged 40 to 55 with Graves' hyperthyroidism. The CDR3 nucleotides are TGTGCCAGCAGCTTTTCCCGGTTTCGGAAAAATAGACAGTCCTACGAGCAGTACTTC. Protein sequence: CASSFSRFRKNRQSYEQYF.